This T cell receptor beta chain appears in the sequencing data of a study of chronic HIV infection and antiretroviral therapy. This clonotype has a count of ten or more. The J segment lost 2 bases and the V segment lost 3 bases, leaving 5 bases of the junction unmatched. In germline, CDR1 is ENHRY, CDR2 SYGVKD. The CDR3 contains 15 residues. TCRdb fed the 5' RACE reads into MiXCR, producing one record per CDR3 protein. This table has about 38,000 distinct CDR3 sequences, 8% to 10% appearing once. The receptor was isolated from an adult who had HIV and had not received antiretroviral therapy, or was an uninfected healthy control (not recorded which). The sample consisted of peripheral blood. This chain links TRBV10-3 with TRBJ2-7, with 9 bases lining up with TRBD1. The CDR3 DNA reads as TGTGCCATCAGTGATCACCGGACAGGGGCCTACGAGCAGTACTTC. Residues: CAISDHRTGAYEQYF.